Listed here are 11 T cell receptor beta chains from one sample, sequenced in a study of control samples from healthy donors and cancer patients. Measured with immunoSEQ multiplex PCR; TCRdb has only the in-frame clones, and not every one. The sample holds about 160,000 clones, 90% to 95% seen once. Sequences were obtained from blood. The receptors were gathered from a middle-aged woman in good health.

This clone was recorded once. The J gene is TRBJ1-1, the V gene TRBV3-1 (or the pseudogene TRBV3-2); D gene ambiguous. Looked up from germline, CDR1 is LGHDT and CDR2 is YNNKEL (reference sequence). With 1 base removed from V and 2 bases from J, the gap between germline ends came to 8 bases. This CDR3 has 14 amino acids. The CDR3: CASSQGASNTEAFF. For the CDR3, the DNA is TGTGCCAGCAGCCAAGGGGCGAGTAACACTGAAGCTTTCTTT.

This CDR3 reads CASSQDRMAQYF. In DNA, the CDR3 is TGTGCCAGCAGCCAAGATCGAATGGCGCAGTATTTT. The chain has TRBV3-1 (or the pseudogene TRBV3-2) and TRBJ2-3, with no clear D. The V end was cut by 0 bases, the J end by 10 bases, with 8 bases between. There are 12 residues in the CDR3. In germline, CDR1 is LGHDT, CDR2 YNNKEL (reference sequence).

CDR3 in amino acids: CASSEVGTSGSGEQFF. CDR3 coding DNA: TGCGCCAGCAGTGAGGTGGGGACTAGCGGGAGCGGTGAGCAGTTCTTC. The chain carries TRBV10-2 and TRBJ2-1; TRBD2 agrees at 14 bases. Germline-derived CDR1 and CDR2 are WSHSY and SAAADI. The CDR3 is made up of 16 amino acids. V was pared by 2 bases and J by 9 bases, with 6 bases of the junction left unmatched.

The rearrangement joins TRBV4-3 to TRBJ1-3, with 9 bases matching TRBD1. The length of the CDR3 is 18 residues. CDR1 is LGHNA, CDR2 YSLEER, per germline. With V trimmed by 0 bases and J by 0 bases, 6 bases remained unmatched. The CDR3: CASSQEAGTGSSGNTIYF. CDR3 sequence (DNA): TGCGCCAGCAGCCAAGAAGCGGGGACAGGGAGCTCTGGAAACACCATATATTTT.

The chain joins TRBV23-1 to TRBJ1-5; 9 bases match TRBD1. TRBV23-1 is annotated as an ORF whose role is uncertain. This CDR3 spans 17 amino acids. With V trimmed by 3 bases and J by 3 bases, 9 bases remained unmatched. The CDR3 loop is CASSQPRQGGINQPQHF. CDR3 bases: TGCGCCAGCAGTCAGCCCCGACAGGGGGGGATCAATCAGCCCCAGCATTTT.

As DNA, the CDR3 is TGCGCCAGCAGCTTGACAGTCAACACCGGGGAGCTGTTTTTT. This encodes CASSLTVNTGELFF. The chain uses TRBV5-1 and TRBJ2-2; D unresolved. The CDR3 covers 14 residues. V was shortened by 1 base and J by 2 bases, with 6 bases between the two germline ends. Germline V CDR1 and CDR2: SGHRS, YFSETQ.

The chain has TRBV11-2 and TRBJ2-5, with TRBD1 matching over 7 bases. V shed 5 bases, J shed 5 bases, and the junction held 11 bases outside the gene matches. Germline V lookup: CDR1 SGHAT, CDR2 FQNNGV. CDR3 length: 15 amino acids. In nucleotides, the CDR3 is TGTGCCAGCAGCCCCGGGATCTCAGGGGGTGAGACCCAGTACTTC. Translating it yields CASSPGISGGETQYF.

The chain employs TRBV4-3 and TRBJ1-2; D is undetermined. V gave up 4 bases and J gave up 5 bases, with 23 bases separating them. CDR3 length: 17 amino acids. The germline CDR1 and CDR2 sequences are LGHNA and YSLEER. DNA for the CDR3: TGCGCCAGCAGCCCACCTCTGTCTGGGGTACTTTGGTATGGCTACACCTTC. It codes for CASSPPLSGVLWYGYTF.

The chain employs TRBV12-3 or TRBV12-4 and TRBJ1-4; possible D gene TRBD1, 5 bases. CDR3 size: 13 residues. The V end was cut by 6 bases, the J end by 5 bases, with 10 bases between. In DNA, the CDR3 is TGTGCCAGCAGCCCGAACAGGAATGAAAAACTGTTTTTT. Translated, it gives CASSPNRNEKLFF.

The rearrangement links TRBV18 to TRBJ1-1; TRBD1 agrees at 10 bases. Per germline, CDR1 KGHSH and CDR2 LQKENI. This CDR3 has 16 amino acids. Trimming cost V 2 bases and J 2 bases; bases outside gene matches: 5. The chain's CDR3 is CASSPRRDRGNTEAFF. The CDR3 DNA sequence: TGTGCCAGCTCACCAAGGAGGGACAGGGGTAACACTGAAGCTTTCTTT.

As to this clone: Other DNA sequences in the same sample also yield this CDR3. The gene calls are TRBV5-6 and TRBJ1-2; tentative D call: TRBD1 (6 bases). This CDR3 contains 14 residues. The ends were cut back, 7 bases at V and 4 bases at J, with 17 bases in the middle. Germline V CDR1 and CDR2: SGHDT, YYEEEE. CDR3 nucleotide sequence: TGTGCCAGCGGAATGGGGGGGCTCTTCTATGGCTACACCTTC. It encodes CASGMGGLFYGYTF. The full variable domain, with the rest looked up from reference TRBV5-6 and TRBJ1-2, is DAGVTQSPTHLIKTRGQQVTLRCSPKSGHDTVSWYQQALGQGPQFIFQYYEEEERQRGNFPDRFSGHQFPNYSSELNVNALLLGDSALYLCASGMGGLFYGYTFGSGTRLTVV.